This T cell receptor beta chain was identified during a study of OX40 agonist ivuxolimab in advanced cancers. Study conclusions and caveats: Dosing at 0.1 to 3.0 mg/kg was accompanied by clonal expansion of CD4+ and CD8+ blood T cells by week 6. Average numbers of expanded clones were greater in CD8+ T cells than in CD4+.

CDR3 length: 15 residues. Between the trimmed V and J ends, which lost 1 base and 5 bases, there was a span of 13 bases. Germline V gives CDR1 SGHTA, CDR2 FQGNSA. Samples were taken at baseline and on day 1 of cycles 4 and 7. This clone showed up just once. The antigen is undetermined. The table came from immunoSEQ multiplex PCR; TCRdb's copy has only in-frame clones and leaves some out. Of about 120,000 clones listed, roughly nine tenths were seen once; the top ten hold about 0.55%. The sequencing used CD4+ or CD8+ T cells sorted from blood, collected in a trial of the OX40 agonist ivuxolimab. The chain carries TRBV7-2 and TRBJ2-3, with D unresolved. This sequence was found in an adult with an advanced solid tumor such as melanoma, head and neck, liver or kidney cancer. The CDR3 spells CASSLGLGQQDTQYF. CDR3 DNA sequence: TGTGCCAGCAGCTTAGGACTCGGGCAACAAGATACGCAGTATTTT.